The rows below give T cell receptor beta chains drawn from one sample of a study of cytomegalovirus exposure and HLA in healthy donors. The data were produced by immunoSEQ multiplex PCR, yet TCRdb's version contains in-frame clones alone and is incomplete. The repertoire consists of about 110,000 clones, with over 60% occurring once and the leading ten covering approximately 5.3%. The specimen was PBMCs. Receptor source: a female donor in good health and CMV-seropositive. Each CDR3 is given with its conserved first and last residue. Clone sizes are given selectively: once, few, many, or a class where the clone is expanded.

j_call clone_size v_call cdr3_aa
TRBJ2-1 NA TRBV15 CATSRAPLSEQFF
TRBJ2-3 NA TRBV2 CAEQRRGGSDTQYF
TRBJ2-3 NA TRBV7-9 CASSLRLDTQYF
TRBJ2-7 NA TRBV9 CASSPRLAGVYEQYF
TRBJ2-3 NA TRBV7-9 CASSLANRLAGSTDTQYF
TRBJ2-1 NA TRBV7-2 CASSLGAGGPYNEQFF
TRBJ1-1 NA TRBV12-5 CASGLPPGTNAFF
TRBJ1-5 NA TRBV6-1 CASQLNGQLNQPQHF
TRBJ2-3 NA TRBV5-1 CASSLDSGTDTQYF
TRBJ2-7 NA TRBV30 CAWSTGTYEQYF
TRBJ1-2 few TRBV7-2 CASSLGGTGSAYGYTF
TRBJ2-4 few TRBV5-4 CVSSWGGGGIQYF
TRBJ2-1 NA TRBV19 CASSGVQSSYNEQFF
TRBJ1-3 few TRBV25-1 CASSEAGSGNTIYF
TRBJ2-1 NA TRBV2 CASSLLASSYNEQFF
TRBJ2-3 once TRBV25-1 CASSSVRSGSTDTQYF
TRBJ2-7 NA TRBV30 CAWTPAYSYEQYF
TRBJ2-3 NA TRBV29-1 CSVGGVSGGAPDTQYF
TRBJ2-1 NA TRBV7-8 CASSLAFLVYSYNEQFF
TRBJ2-7 NA TRBV2 CASSEGTGENYEQYF
TRBJ1-1 NA TRBV11-2 CASSLSQANTEAFF
TRBJ1-2 NA TRBV19 CASSIRTGGYTF
TRBJ1-2 NA TRBV7-3 CASSRDRAFGYTF
TRBJ2-2 NA TRBV5-4 CASSLHTGELFF
TRBJ1-1 few TRBV6-1 CASRTTGLTEAFF
TRBJ1-1 NA TRBV7-6 CASSSKIGGGRGLVTEAFF
TRBJ2-3 NA TRBV5-1 CASGPGLTDTQYF
TRBJ2-3 NA TRBV5-4 CASSPLGREGPDTQYF
TRBJ2-3 once TRBV5-6 CASSTGTRGTDTQYF
TRBJ1-3 few TRBV7-9 CASSVRQGSGNTIYF
TRBJ1-1 NA TRBV18 CASSPSISAVNTEAFF
TRBJ2-7 NA TRBV29-1 CSVVSGRGYEQYF
TRBJ2-1 NA TRBV4-3 CASSLRGAGGNEQFF
TRBJ2-7 NA TRBV6-1 CASSPQGYEQYF
TRBJ2-1 NA TRBV18 CASSPPGIATRNEQFF
TRBJ2-1 NA TRBV12-2 CASRLVAGHSYNEQFF
TRBJ2-7 NA TRBV30 CAWSAGQGPYEQYF
TRBJ2-2 NA TRBV7-9 CASGLGTVTIGELFF
TRBJ2-7 NA TRBV10-3 CAISDEAGGPFGEQYF
TRBJ2-5 NA TRBV7-2 CASSIDSDRGWAQETQYF
TRBJ2-2 NA TRBV4-2 CASSQSHRGGDTGELFF
TRBJ2-7 NA TRBV10-1 CASRARQGANYEQYF
TRBJ2-7 NA TRBV9 CASSVSTSRDEQYF
TRBJ1-4 medium-sized TRBV6-1 CASSFIGQDEKLFF
TRBJ1-1 NA TRBV19 CASSIGGFGGTEAFF
TRBJ1-3 NA TRBV19 CASSIGKASGNTIYF
TRBJ2-3 NA TRBV7-2 CASSFGITGDTQYF
TRBJ1-3 NA TRBV25-1 CASSVPQGVSGNTIYF
TRBJ1-2 NA TRBV6-5 CASSEQGAGGYTF
TRBJ2-5 NA TRBV4-2 CASSQDGTRQETQYF
TRBJ2-7 NA TRBV9 CASSVGQSYGQYF
TRBJ2-3 NA TRBV30 CAWSSSGLRTDTQYF
TRBJ2-5 NA TRBV9 CASSLHTLGGTQYF
TRBJ2-7 NA TRBV4-3 CASSQYRDRINEQYF
TRBJ2-7 NA TRBV2 CAIRDSNYEQYF
TRBJ2-2 NA TRBV11-2 CASSWDLRPGELFF
TRBJ1-5 NA TRBV28 CASSFRDRPNQPQHF
TRBJ2-7 NA TRBV27 CASSPHKGQLYEQYF
TRBJ2-7 NA TRBV7-9 CASSLDVARGLEQYF
TRBJ2-2 NA TRBV5-1 CASSLVVFPTGELFF